This entry features one T cell receptor (beta chain) sequence. Unmatched junction bases numbered 9, after V lost 5 bases and J lost 6 bases. CDR1 is MNHEY, CDR2 SMNVEV, per germline (reference sequence). The CDR3 loop spans 15 amino acids. Profiled with immunoSEQ multiplex PCR; TCRdb holds only in-frame clones, not every one. The table includes about 170,000 clones, roughly 90% detected once. This entry comes from a study of blood T cell repertoires in COVID-19. This receptor was obtained from a man under 40 with COVID-19, enrolled during active disease. The specimen was peripheral blood. The genes are TRBV27 and TRBJ2-7; 11 bases line up with TRBD2. Here the CDR3 DNA reads TGTGCCAGCAGTCGACCTAGCGGGAGGTTGAGCGAGCAGTACTTC. Translated, it gives CASSRPSGRLSEQYF.